Below, one T cell receptor (beta chain) is given with its context. Its antigen is unidentified. V lost 8 bases and J 9 bases, leaving 17 bases between the germline ends. Germline-derived CDR1 and CDR2 are MNHEY and SMNVEV (reference sequence). CDR3 length: 13 amino acids. This sample is part of a study of cytomegalovirus exposure and HLA in healthy donors. On the study more broadly: The 110 or so validation repertoires used a platform that matched the one used for the roughly 700 first-cohort repertoires, as a later analysis reported. Study findings and constraints: The majority of TCR sequences were rare, yet some public TCRs appeared in many donors. In vitro work confirmed that a few CMV-associated chains recognize CMV antigens. The study labeled roughly 160 TCR beta chains cytomegalovirus-associated.

The table came from immunoSEQ multiplex PCR; TCRdb's copy has only in-frame clones and leaves some out. The repertoire holds over 60,000 clones, with nearly 96% as singletons. The rearrangement joins TRBV27 to TRBJ2-4; maybe TRBD2 (5 bases). Sample: PBMCs. The origin of this receptor is a woman in her late teens or twenties in good health and CMV-seropositive. The CDR3 loop is CASGEGDARIQYF. The DNA for the CDR3 is TGTGCCAGCGGCGAGGGCGACGCGCGCATTCAGTACTTC.